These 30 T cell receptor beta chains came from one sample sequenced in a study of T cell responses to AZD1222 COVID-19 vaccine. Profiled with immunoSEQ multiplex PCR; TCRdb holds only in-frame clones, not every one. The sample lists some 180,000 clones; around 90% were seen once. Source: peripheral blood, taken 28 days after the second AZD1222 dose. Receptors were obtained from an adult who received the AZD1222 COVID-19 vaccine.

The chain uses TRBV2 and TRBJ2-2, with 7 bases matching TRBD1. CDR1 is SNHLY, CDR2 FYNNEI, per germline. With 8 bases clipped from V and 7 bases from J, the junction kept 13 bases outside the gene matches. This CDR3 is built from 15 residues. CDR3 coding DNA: TGTGCCAGCCGGTGGGATGGCAGGGGGAACGGGGAGCTGTTTTTT. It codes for CASRWDGRGNGELFF.

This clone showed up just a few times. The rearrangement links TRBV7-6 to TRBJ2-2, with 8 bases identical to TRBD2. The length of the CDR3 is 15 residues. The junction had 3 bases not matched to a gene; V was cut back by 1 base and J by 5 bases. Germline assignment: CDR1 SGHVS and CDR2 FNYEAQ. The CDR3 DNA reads TGTGCCAGCAGCTTAGGGTCTAGCGGGACCGGGGAGCTGTTTTTT. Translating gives CASSLGSSGTGELFF.

The CDR3 DNA reads as TGTGCCAGCAGCCAAGGAGGGGGGGTGGACTATGGCTACACCTTC. Amino acid sequence: CASSQGGGVDYGYTF. This chain links TRBV4-2 with TRBJ1-2; TRBD1 might be the D (6 bases). V lost 1 base, J lost 3 bases, and 12 bases lay in between. The CDR3 totals 15 residues. Germline V gives CDR1 LGHNA, CDR2 YNFKEQ.

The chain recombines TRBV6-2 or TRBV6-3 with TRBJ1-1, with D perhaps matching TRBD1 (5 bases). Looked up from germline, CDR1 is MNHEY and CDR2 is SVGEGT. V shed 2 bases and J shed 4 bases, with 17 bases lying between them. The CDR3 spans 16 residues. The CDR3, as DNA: TGTGCCAGCAGTTACGGTGGGGGACCTCTCGCCACTGAAGCTTTCTTT. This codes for CASSYGGGPLATEAFF.

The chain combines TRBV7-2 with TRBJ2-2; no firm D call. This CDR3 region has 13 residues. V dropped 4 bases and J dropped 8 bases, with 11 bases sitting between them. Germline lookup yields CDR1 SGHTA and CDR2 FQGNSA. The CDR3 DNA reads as TGTGCCAGCAGCTCGCAAAACCGGGGGGAGCTGTTTTTT. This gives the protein CASSSQNRGELFF.

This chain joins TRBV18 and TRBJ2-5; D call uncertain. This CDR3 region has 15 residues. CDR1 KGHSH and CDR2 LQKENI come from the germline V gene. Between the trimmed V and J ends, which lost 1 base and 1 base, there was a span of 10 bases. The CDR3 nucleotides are TGTGCCAGCTCACCACGCACAACGTTCCAAGAGACCCAGTACTTC. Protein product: CASSPRTTFQETQYF. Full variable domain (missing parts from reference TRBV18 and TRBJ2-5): NAGVMQNPRHLVRRRGQEARLRCSPMKGHSHVYWYRQLPEEGLKFMVYLQKENIIDESGMPKERFSAEFPKEGPSILRIQQVVRGDSAAYFCASSPRTTFQETQYFGPGTRLLVL.

The CDR3 loop is CASANRNQETQYF. CDR3 nucleotide sequence: TGTGCTAGTGCCAACAGAAACCAAGAGACCCAGTACTTC. The rearrangement uses TRBV12-5 and TRBJ2-5; D unclear. Germline lookup yields CDR1 LGHNT and CDR2 FRNRAP. Trimming stripped 7 bases from V and 0 bases from J, with 9 bases between. CDR3 size: 13 residues.

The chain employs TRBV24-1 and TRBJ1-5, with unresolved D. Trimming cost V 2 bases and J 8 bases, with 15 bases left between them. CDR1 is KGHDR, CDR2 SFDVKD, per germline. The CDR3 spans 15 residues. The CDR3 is CATSDSNTPREPQHF. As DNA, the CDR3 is TGTGCCACCAGTGATTCCAATACACCACGCGAGCCCCAGCATTTT.

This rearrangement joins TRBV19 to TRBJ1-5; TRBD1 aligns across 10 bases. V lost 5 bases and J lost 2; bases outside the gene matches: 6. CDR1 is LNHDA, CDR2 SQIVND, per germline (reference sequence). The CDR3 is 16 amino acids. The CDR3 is CASSSTGTGGNQPQHF. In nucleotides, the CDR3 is TGTGCCAGTAGTTCCACCGGGACAGGGGGCAATCAGCCCCAGCATTTT.

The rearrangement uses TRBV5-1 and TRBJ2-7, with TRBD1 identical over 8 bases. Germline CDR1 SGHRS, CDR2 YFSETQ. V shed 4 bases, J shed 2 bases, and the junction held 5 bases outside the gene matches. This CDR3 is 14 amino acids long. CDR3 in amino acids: CASSQDRETYEQYF. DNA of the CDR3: TGCGCCAGCAGCCAGGACAGGGAAACCTACGAGCAGTACTTC.

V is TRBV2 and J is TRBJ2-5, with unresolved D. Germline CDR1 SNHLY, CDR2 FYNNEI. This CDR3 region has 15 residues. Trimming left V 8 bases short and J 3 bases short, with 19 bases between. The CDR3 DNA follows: TGTGCCAGCGGGCCAACGGCGGCCAAGGAAGAGACCCAGTACTTC. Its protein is CASGPTAAKEETQYF.

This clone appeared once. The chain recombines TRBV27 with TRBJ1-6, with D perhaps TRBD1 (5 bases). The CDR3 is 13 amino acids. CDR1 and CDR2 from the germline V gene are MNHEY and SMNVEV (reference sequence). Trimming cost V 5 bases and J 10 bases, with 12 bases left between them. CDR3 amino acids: CASSPSQASPLHF. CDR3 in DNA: TGTGCCAGCAGTCCCTCACAGGCCTCACCCCTCCACTTT.

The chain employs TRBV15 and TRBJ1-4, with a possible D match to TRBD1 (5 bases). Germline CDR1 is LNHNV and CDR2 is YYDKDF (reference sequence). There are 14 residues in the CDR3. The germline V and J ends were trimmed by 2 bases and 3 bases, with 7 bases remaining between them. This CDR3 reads CATSRQGSNEKLFF. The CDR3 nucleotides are TGTGCCACCAGCAGACAGGGCTCTAATGAAAAACTGTTTTTT.

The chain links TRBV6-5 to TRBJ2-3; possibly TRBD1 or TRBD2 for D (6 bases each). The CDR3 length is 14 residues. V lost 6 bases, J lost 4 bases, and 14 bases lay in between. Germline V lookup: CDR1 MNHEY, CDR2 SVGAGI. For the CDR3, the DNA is TGTGCCAGCAGAGGGGCAGGGGAGGCAGATACGCAGTATTTT. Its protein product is CASRGAGEADTQYF.

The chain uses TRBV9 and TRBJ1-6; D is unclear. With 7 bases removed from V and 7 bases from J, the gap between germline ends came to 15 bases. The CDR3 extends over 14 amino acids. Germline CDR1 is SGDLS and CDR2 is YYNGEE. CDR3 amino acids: CASDPTSGNSPLHF. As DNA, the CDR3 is TGTGCCAGCGACCCTACCTCGGGAAATTCACCCCTCCACTTT.

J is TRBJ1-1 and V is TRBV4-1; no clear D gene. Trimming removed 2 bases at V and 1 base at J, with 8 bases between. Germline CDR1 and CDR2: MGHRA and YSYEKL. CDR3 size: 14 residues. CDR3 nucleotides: TGCGCCAGCAGCCAAAATAGGGCGAACACTGAAGCTTTCTTT. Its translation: CASSQNRANTEAFF.

The chain's CDR3 is CAISALVGGISETQYF. The CDR3 DNA follows: TGTGCCATCAGTGCCCTGGTAGGGGGGATTAGTGAGACCCAGTACTTC. The chain has TRBV10-3 and TRBJ2-5; the D call may be TRBD1 or TRBD2 (6 bases each). This CDR3 is built from 16 residues. V lost 4 bases and J lost 5, with 20 bases in between. Germline V CDR1 and CDR2: ENHRY, SYGVKD.

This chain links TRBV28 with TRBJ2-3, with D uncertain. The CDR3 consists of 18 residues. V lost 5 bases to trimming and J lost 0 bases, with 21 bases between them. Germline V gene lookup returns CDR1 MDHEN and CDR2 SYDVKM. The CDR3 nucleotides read TGTGCCAGCAGTCCCTCCGATCGATTGGCGGCTAGCACAGATACGCAGTATTTT. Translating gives CASSPSDRLAASTDTQYF.

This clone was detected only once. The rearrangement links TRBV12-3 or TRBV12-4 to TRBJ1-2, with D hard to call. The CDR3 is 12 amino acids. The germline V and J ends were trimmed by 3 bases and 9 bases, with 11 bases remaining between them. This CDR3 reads CASSLSGNSYTF. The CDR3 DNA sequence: TGTGCCAGCAGTTTGTCGGGGAACAGCTACACCTTC.

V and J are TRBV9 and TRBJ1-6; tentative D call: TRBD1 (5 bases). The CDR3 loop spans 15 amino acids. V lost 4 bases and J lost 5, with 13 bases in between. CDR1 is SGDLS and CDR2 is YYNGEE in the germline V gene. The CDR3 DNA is TGTGCCAGCAGCCCTCAGGGTTCCGATAATTCACCCCTCCACTTT. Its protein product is CASSPQGSDNSPLHF.

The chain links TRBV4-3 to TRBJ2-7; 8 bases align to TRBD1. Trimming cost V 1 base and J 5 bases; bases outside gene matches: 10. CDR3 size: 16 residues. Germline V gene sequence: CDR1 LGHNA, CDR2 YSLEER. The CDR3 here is CASSQAPQGAEDEQYF. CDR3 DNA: TGCGCCAGCAGCCAAGCTCCCCAGGGGGCCGAGGACGAGCAGTACTTC.

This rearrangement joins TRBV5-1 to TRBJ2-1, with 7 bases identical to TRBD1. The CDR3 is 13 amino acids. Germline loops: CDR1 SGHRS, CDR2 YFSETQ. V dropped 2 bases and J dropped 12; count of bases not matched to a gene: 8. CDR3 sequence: CASSFTGEKGQFF. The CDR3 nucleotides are TGCGCCAGCAGCTTCACAGGGGAAAAAGGGCAGTTCTTC.

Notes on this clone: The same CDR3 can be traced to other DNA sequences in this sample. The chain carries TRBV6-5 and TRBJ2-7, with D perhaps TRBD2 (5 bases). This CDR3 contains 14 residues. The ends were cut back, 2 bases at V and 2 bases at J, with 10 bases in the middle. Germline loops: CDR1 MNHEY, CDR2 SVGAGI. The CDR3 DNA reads TGTGCCAGCAGTTACAGCACCGGGACCTACGAGCAGTACTTC. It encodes CASSYSTGTYEQYF.

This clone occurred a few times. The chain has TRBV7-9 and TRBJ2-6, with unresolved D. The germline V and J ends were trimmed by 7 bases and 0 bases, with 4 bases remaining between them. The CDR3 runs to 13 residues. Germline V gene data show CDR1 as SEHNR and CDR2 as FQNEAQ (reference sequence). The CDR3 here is CASISSGANVLTF. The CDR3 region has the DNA TGTGCCAGCATCTCCTCTGGGGCCAACGTCCTGACTTTC.

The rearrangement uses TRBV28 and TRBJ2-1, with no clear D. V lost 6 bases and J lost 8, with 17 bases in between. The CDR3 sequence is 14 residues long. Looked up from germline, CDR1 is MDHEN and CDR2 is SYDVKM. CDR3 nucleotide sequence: TGTGCCAGCAGCTCGAGATCAATTCTCGATGAGCAGTTCTTC. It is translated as CASSSRSILDEQFF.

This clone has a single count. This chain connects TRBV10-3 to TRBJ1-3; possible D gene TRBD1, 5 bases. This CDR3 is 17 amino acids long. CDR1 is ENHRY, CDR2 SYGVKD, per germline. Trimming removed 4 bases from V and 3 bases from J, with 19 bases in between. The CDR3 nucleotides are TGTGCCATCAGTGCAGGGTTTGGCGTAGTTTATGGAAACACCATATATTTT. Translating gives CAISAGFGVVYGNTIYF.

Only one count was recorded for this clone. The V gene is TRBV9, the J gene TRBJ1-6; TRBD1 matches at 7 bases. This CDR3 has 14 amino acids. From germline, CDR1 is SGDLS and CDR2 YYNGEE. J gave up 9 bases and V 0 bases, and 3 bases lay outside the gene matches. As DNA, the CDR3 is TGTGCCAGCAGCGTAGCTACAGGGGTTTCACCCCTCCACTTT. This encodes CASSVATGVSPLHF.

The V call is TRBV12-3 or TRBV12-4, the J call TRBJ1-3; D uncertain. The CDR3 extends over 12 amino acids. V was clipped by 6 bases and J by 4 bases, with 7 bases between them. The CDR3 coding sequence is TGTGCCAGCAGCCTGACCGGAAACACCATATATTTT. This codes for CASSLTGNTIYF.

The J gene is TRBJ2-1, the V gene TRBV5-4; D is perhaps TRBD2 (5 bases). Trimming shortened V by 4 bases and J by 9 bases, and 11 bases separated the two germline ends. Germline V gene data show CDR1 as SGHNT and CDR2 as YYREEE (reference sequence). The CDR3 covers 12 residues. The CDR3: CASSTSSSEQFF. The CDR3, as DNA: TGTGCCAGCAGCACGTCTAGCAGTGAGCAGTTCTTC. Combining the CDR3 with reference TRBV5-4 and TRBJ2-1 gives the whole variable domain ETGVTQSPTHLIKTRGQQVTLRCSSQSGHNTVSWYQQALGQGPQFIFQYYREEENGRGNFPPRFSGLQFPNYSSELNVNALELDDSALYLCASSTSSSEQFFGPGTRLTVL.

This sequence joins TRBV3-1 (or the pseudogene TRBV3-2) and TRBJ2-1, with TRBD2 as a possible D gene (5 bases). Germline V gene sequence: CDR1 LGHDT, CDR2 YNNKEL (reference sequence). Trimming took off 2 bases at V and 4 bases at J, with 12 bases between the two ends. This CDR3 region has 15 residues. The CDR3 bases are TGTGCCAGCAGCCAAAGCGGTCAGGAATACAATGAGCAGTTCTTC. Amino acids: CASSQSGQEYNEQFF.